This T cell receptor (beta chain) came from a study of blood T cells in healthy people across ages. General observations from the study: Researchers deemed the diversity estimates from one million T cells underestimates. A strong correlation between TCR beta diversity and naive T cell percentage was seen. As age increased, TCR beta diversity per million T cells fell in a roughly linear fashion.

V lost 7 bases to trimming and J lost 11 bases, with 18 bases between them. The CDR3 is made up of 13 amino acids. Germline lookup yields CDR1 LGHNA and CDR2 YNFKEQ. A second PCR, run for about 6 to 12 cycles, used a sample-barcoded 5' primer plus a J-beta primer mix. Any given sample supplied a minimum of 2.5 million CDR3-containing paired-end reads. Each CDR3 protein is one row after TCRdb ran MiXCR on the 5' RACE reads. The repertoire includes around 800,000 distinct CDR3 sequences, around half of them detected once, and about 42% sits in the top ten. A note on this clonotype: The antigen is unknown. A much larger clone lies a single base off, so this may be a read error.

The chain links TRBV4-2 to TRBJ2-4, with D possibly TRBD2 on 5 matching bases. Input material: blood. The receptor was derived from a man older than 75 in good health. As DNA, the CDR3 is TGTGCCAGCATCCCCCAGAGGGAATCGGTTCAGTACTTC. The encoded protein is CASIPQRESVQYF.